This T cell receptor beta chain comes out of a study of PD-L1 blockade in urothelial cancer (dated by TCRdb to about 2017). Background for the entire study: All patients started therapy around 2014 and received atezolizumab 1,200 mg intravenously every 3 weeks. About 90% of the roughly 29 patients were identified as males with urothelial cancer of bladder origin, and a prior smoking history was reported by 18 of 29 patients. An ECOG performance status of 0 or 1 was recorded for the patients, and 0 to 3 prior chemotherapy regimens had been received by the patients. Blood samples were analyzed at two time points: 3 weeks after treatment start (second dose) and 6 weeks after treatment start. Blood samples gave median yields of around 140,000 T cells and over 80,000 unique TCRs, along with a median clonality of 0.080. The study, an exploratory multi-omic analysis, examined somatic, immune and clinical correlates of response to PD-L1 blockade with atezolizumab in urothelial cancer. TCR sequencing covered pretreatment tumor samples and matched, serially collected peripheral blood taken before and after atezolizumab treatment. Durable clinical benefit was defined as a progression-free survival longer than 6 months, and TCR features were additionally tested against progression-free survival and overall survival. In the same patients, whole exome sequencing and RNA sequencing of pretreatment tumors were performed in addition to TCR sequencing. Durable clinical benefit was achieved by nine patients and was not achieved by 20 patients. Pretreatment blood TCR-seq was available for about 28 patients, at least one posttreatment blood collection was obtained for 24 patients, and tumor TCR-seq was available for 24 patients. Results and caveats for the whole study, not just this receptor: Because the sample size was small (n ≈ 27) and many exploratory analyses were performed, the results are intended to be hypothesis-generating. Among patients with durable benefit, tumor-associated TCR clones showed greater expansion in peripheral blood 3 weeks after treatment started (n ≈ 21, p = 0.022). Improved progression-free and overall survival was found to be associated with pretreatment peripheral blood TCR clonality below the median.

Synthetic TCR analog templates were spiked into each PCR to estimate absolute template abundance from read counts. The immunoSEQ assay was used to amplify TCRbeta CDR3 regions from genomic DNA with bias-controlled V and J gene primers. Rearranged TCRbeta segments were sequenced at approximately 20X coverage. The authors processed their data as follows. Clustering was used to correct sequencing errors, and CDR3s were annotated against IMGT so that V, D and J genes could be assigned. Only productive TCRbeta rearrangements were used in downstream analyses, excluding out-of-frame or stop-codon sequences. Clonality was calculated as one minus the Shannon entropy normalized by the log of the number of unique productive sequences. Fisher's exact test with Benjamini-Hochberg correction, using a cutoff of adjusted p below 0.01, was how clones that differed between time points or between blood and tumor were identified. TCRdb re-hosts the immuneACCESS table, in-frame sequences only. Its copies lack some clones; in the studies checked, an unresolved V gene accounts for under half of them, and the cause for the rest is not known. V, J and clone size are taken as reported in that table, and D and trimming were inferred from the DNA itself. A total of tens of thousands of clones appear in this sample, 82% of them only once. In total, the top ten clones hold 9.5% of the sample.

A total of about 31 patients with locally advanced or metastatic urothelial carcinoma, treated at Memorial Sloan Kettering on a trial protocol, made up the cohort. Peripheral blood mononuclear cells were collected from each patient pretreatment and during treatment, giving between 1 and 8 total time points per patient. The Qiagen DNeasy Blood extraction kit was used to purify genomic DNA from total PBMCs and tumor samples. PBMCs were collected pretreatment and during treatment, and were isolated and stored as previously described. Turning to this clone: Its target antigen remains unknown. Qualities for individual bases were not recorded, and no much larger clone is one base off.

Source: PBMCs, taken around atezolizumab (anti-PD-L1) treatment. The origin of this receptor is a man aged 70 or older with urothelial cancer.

CDR3 loop: CASRPWEGGSNEQFF. The nucleotide sequence is given as TGTGCCAGCAGGCCCTGGGAGGGTGGGAGCAATGAGCAGTTCTTC. The sequence joins TRBV5-8 to TRBJ2-1, and TRBD2 aligns with 7 junction nucleotides. V trim: 5 bases; J trim: 6 bases; unmatched bases: 11. Taken from cysteine to phenylalanine, the CDR3 has 15 residues. Only the CDR3 region is kept as DNA, spanning 45 bases read in frame from base 1. The CDR1 and CDR2 encoded by the germline V gene are SGHTS and YDEGEE. The CDR3, completed at both ends by the reference TRBV5-8 and TRBJ2-1 genes, gives the full variable domain EAGVTQSPTHLIKTRGQQATLRCSPISGHTSVYWYQQALGLGLQFLLWYDEGEERNRGNFPPRFSGRQFPNYSSELNVNALELEDSALYLCASRPWEGGSNEQFFGPGTRLTVL.